This TCR beta chain was recovered during a study of cytomegalovirus exposure and HLA in healthy donors. Germline V gene data show CDR1 as SGHRS and CDR2 as YFSETQ. Trimming at V came to 4 bases and at J to 9 bases, leaving 9 bases not matched to a gene. CDR3 length: 14 residues. The primer mix had 60 Vbeta and 13 Jbeta primers. Per the authors' pipeline: About 11 million of the 80 million or so unique TCR beta chains counted in a later analysis were shared. Sequenced by immunoSEQ multiplex PCR; TCRdb stores in-frame clones only, minus some. The D gene and trimming were derived from the DNA, and the V and J assignments and clone size from that table. The sample yields about 120,000 clones, around 64% seen once.

This TCR derives from a man aged 25-40 years in good health and CMV-seropositive. The J gene is TRBJ2-4, the V gene TRBV5-1; TRBD1 matches 8 bases. The specimen was PBMCs. As DNA, the CDR3 is TGCGCCAGCAGCCCCGGGACAGGTTCAGCCATTCAGTACTTC. Encoded protein: CASSPGTGSAIQYF.